The 21 T cell receptor beta chains reported below all come from one sample, sequenced in a study of T cell responses to AZD1222 COVID-19 vaccine. The repertoire was sequenced with immunoSEQ multiplex PCR; TCRdb's copy has only in-frame clones and lacks some. The sample has roughly 80,000 clones, roughly 90% seen once. Here the sequenced sample was peripheral blood, taken on day 0 of MenACWY control vaccination. Receptors were obtained from an adult in good health.

The chain has TRBV24-1 and TRBJ1-3; D perhaps matches TRBD1 (6 bases). This CDR3 is 13 amino acids long. The V and J ends lost 9 bases and 3 bases respectively, with 11 bases between them. CDR1 and CDR2 from the germline V gene are KGHDR and SFDVKD. The CDR3: CATSHRDGNTIYF. The CDR3 DNA is TGTGCCACCTCGCACAGGGATGGAAACACCATATATTTT.

This chain joins TRBV28 and TRBJ1-1; maybe TRBD1 (5 bases). Trimming removed 11 bases at V and 1 base at J, with 14 bases between. Germline assignment: CDR1 MDHEN and CDR2 SYDVKM. The CDR3 loop spans 13 amino acids. The CDR3 bases are TGTGCCGGAGAACAGGCCAAGAACACTGAAGCTTTCTTT. It yields the protein CAGEQAKNTEAFF.

The chain links TRBV30 to TRBJ1-1; D is uncertain. The V end lost 3 bases, the J end lost 0 bases, and 8 bases lay between the germline ends. This CDR3 is 13 amino acids long. CDR1 and CDR2 (germline): GTSNPN, SVGIG (reference sequence). The CDR3 DNA follows: TGTGCCTGGAGCGACACCGTGAACACTGAAGCTTTCTTT. Protein sequence: CAWSDTVNTEAFF.

The chain links TRBV7-6 to TRBJ2-2; 8 bases map to TRBD2. V shed 4 bases, J shed 0 bases, and the junction held 1 base outside the gene matches. The CDR3 loop spans 15 amino acids. Germline V CDR1 and CDR2: SGHVS, FNYEAQ. CDR3 sequence: CASSSGLANTGELFF. DNA of the CDR3: TGTGCCAGCAGCTCGGGACTAGCGAACACCGGGGAGCTGTTTTTT.

This rearrangement joins TRBV12-5 to TRBJ2-1, with 8 bases fitting TRBD2. V lost 6 bases, J lost 3 bases, and 7 bases stayed unmatched. This CDR3 region has 15 residues. Germline V gives CDR1 LGHNT, CDR2 FRNRAP. Written as DNA, the CDR3 is TGTGCTAGTGGCCGCCGGACTAGCCACTACAATGAGCAGTTCTTC. Translating it yields CASGRRTSHYNEQFF.

V usage is TRBV29-1 and J usage is TRBJ1-4; possible D gene TRBD1, 5 bases. CDR3 length equals 12 residues. V shed 7 bases and J shed 3 bases, with 9 bases lying between them. CDR1 is SQVTM and CDR2 is ANQGSEA in the germline V gene. The CDR3 loop is CSGRQPNEKLFF. The CDR3, as DNA: TGCAGCGGGAGACAGCCTAATGAAAAACTGTTTTTT.

This clone was counted once. The gene calls are TRBV6-5 and TRBJ1-4, with D tentatively TRBD1 (5 bases). The V gene's germline CDR1 is MNHEY and CDR2 SVGAGI. Deletions cut 5 bases from V and 5 bases from J, with 12 bases between. The CDR3 is made up of 14 amino acids. The CDR3 reads CASSTRDGNEKLFF. CDR3 coding DNA: TGTGCCAGCAGTACTCGGGACGGGAATGAAAAACTGTTTTTT.

J is TRBJ2-7 and V is TRBV20-1, with D perhaps matching TRBD2 (6 bases). This CDR3 has 13 amino acids. Looked up from germline, CDR1 is DFQATT and CDR2 is SNEGSKA (reference sequence). Trimming took 3 bases from V and 1 from J, leaving 10 bases between them. The CDR3 loop reads CSASPAGSYEQYF. In DNA, the CDR3 is TGCAGTGCTAGTCCGGCGGGATCCTACGAGCAGTACTTC.

The V call is TRBV5-1, the J call TRBJ2-1, with 9 bases aligning to TRBD2. V lost 2 bases to trimming and J lost 7 bases; unmatched junction nucleotides: 13. In germline, CDR1 is SGHRS, CDR2 YFSETQ. The CDR3 is made up of 17 amino acids. The CDR3 is CASSFPRGREGLNEQFF. In nucleotides, the CDR3 is TGCGCCAGCAGCTTTCCTCGTGGGCGGGAGGGCCTAAATGAGCAGTTCTTC.

The chain employs TRBV6-2 or TRBV6-3 and TRBJ2-6; D might be TRBD1 (6 bases). The CDR3 has 17 residues. Trimming removed 4 bases at V and 2 bases at J, with 15 bases between. Germline V gene lookup returns CDR1 MNHEY and CDR2 SVGEGT. The CDR3 reads CASSSGQGITGANVLTF. The CDR3 DNA follows: TGTGCCAGCAGTTCTGGGCAGGGGATAACTGGGGCCAACGTCCTGACTTTC.

The rearrangement joins TRBV4-3 to TRBJ1-2; D remains ambiguous. The CDR3 is 14 amino acids. CDR1 and CDR2 (germline): LGHNA, YSLEER. V was pared by 1 base and J by 1 base, with 7 bases between. The CDR3 is CASSQAQDNYGYTF. CDR3 in DNA: TGCGCCAGCAGCCAAGCCCAGGATAACTATGGCTACACCTTC.

The chain employs TRBV23-1 and TRBJ2-7; D possibly uses TRBD1 or TRBD2 (5 bases each). TRBV23-1 is sorted into the ORF group, with uncertain function. This CDR3 region has 13 residues. Trimming left V 4 bases short and J 4 bases short, with 11 bases between. CDR3: CASSPGPRYEQYF. The CDR3, as DNA: TGCGCCAGCAGTCCGGGACCACGATACGAGCAGTACTTC.

This chain connects TRBV2 to TRBJ2-3; unclear D gene. Germline-derived CDR1 and CDR2 are SNHLY and FYNNEI. Between the trimmed V and J ends, which lost 6 bases and 2 bases, there was a span of 15 bases. CDR3 length equals 15 residues. The chain's CDR3 is CASSARATNTDTQYF. CDR3 in DNA: TGTGCCAGCAGCGCAAGGGCTACCAACACAGATACGCAGTATTTT.

This chain uses TRBV28 with TRBJ1-1; D perhaps matches TRBD1 (5 bases). CDR1 and CDR2 (germline): MDHEN, SYDVKM. Deletions cut 5 bases from V and 4 bases from J, with 11 bases between. The CDR3 totals 13 residues. CDR3 amino acids: CASSVPGLTEAFF. The DNA of the CDR3 is TGTGCCAGCAGTGTACCAGGGCTCACTGAAGCTTTCTTT.

The V and J genes are TRBV28 and TRBJ1-3; 8 bases align to TRBD1. Germline lookup yields CDR1 MDHEN and CDR2 SYDVKM. The CDR3 is 15 amino acids. J lost 4 bases, V lost 8 bases, and 10 bases had no gene match. CDR3 protein: CASVNQGAGGNTIYF. The CDR3 DNA is TGTGCCAGCGTAAATCAGGGGGCAGGAGGAAACACCATATATTTT. The full variable domain, its missing parts supplied by reference TRBV28 and TRBJ1-3, is DVKVTQSSRYLVKRTGEKVFLECVQDMDHENMFWYRQDPGLGLRLIYFSYDVKMKEKGDIPEGYSVSREKKERFSLILESASTNQTSMYLCASVNQGAGGNTIYFGEGSWLTVV.

CDR3 sequence reads: CATWDRSGTEAFF. The CDR3 bases are TGTGCCACCTGGGACAGGAGTGGCACTGAAGCTTTCTTT. The chain has TRBV10-3 and TRBJ1-1; the match to TRBD1 covers 8 bases. Germline CDR1 and CDR2: ENHRY and SYGVKD. The length of the CDR3 is 13 residues. V shed 10 bases and J 4 bases; nucleotides not matched to a gene: 8.

The chain links TRBV20-1 to TRBJ1-2; maybe TRBD1 (5 bases). Per the germline V gene, CDR1 is DFQATT and CDR2 is SNEGSKA (reference sequence). V shed 3 bases and J shed 4 bases, with 12 bases lying between them. This CDR3 comprises 13 residues. The chain's CDR3 is CSASQGAGYGYTF. The CDR3 DNA reads TGCAGTGCTAGTCAGGGCGCGGGCTATGGCTACACCTTC.

The chain is built from TRBV27 and TRBJ2-7, with D tentatively TRBD2 (5 bases). CDR3 length equals 15 residues. V was pared by 0 bases and J by 0 bases, with 9 bases between. The germline gives CDR1 MNHEY, CDR2 SMNVEV (reference sequence). The DNA of the CDR3 is TGTGCCAGCAGTTTATCCCCACGGGGCTCCTACGAGCAGTACTTC. Translation gives CASSLSPRGSYEQYF.

The chain is built from TRBV25-1 and TRBJ1-6; D gene unclear. Trimming removed 1 base at V and 7 bases at J, with 8 bases between. Germline V lookup: CDR1 MGHDK, CDR2 SYGVNS. CDR3 length: 14 amino acids. CDR3 sequence (DNA): TGTGCCAGCAGTGAATCCCTCGGGAATTCACCCCTCCACTTT. It translates to CASSESLGNSPLHF.

The rearrangement uses TRBV6-5 and TRBJ1-2; the D is unclear. The V and J ends lost 6 bases and 2 bases respectively, with 4 bases between them. The CDR3 runs to 11 residues. The germline CDR1 and CDR2 sequences are MNHEY and SVGAGI. The CDR3, as DNA: TGTGCCAGCAGAGGCAACTATGGCTACACCTTC. Protein: CASRGNYGYTF.

This clone turned up a few times. The chain carries TRBV3-1 (or the pseudogene TRBV3-2) and TRBJ1-2; TRBD1 matches at 8 bases. Per germline, CDR1 LGHDT and CDR2 YNNKEL (reference sequence). The CDR3 is 16 amino acids. V shed 1 base, J shed 4 bases, and the junction held 8 bases outside the gene matches. The CDR3 region is CASSQGGQDSVYGYTF. CDR3 DNA sequence: TGTGCCAGCAGCCAAGGGGGACAGGATAGTGTCTATGGCTACACCTTC.